This T cell receptor beta chain emerged from a study of radiation and T cells in renal cell carcinoma. As for time point: blood 2 weeks post-SBRT. Treatment in this sample: 15 Gy SBRT to primary tumor, nephrectomy 4 weeks later. Germline CDR1 reads SGHTS; CDR2 reads YDEGEE. With V trimmed by 7 bases and J by 2 bases, 8 bases remained unmatched. The CDR3 loop spans 15 amino acids. TCRdb's table, derived via immunoSEQ multiplex PCR, lists solely in-frame clones and lacks some. The repertoire holds some 58,000 clones, with roughly 72% as singletons. The chain uses TRBV5-8 and TRBJ2-1; TRBD2 aligns across 8 bases. The material sequenced was blood, taken from a patient whose treatment included radiotherapy and nephrectomy. The receptor was derived from a man between 60 and 75 years old with renal cell carcinoma. The CDR3 loop reads CASAQGLVTYNEQFF. DNA for the CDR3: TGTGCCAGCGCTCAGGGACTAGTGACCTACAATGAGCAGTTCTTC.